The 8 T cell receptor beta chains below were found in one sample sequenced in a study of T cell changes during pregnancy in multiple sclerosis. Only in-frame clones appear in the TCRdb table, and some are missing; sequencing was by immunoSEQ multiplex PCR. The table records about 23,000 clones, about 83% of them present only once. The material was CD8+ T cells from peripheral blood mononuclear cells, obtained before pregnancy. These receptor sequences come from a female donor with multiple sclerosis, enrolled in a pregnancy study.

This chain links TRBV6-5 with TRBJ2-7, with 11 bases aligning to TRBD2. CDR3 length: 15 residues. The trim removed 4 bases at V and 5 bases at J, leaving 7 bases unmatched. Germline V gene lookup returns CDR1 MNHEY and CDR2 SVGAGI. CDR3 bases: TGTGCCAGCAGTTCCCAACTAGCGGGAGACGACGAGCAGTACTTC. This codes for CASSSQLAGDDEQYF.

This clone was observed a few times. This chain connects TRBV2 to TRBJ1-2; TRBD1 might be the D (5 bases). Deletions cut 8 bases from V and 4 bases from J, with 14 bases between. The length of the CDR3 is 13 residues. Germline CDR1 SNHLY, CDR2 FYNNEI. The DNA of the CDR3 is TGTGCCAGCCCCCCAGGTAGGGGCTATGGCTACACCTTC. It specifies CASPPGRGYGYTF.

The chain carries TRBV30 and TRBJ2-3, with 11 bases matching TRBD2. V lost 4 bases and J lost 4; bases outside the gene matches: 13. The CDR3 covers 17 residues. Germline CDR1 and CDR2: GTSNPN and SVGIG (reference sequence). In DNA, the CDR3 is TGTGCCTGGACCCCCGGACTAGCGGGTCCCCGCCCAGATACGCAGTATTTT. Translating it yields CAWTPGLAGPRPDTQYF.

Written as DNA, the CDR3 is TGTGCCAGCAGCTTGGTAGGACTGATACAAGAGACCCAGTACTTC. Translation: CASSLVGLIQETQYF. The rearrangement uses TRBV5-4 and TRBJ2-5; tentatively, D is TRBD2 (5 bases). CDR3 length equals 15 residues. Trimming removed 0 bases from V and 2 bases from J, with 11 bases in between. Germline V lookup: CDR1 SGHNT, CDR2 YYREEE (reference sequence).

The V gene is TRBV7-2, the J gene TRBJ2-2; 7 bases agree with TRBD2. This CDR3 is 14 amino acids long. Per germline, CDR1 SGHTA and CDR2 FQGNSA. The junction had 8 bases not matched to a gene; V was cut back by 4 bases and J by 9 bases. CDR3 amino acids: CASSWEREIRELFF. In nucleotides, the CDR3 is TGTGCCAGCAGCTGGGAGCGGGAAATCAGGGAGCTGTTTTTT.

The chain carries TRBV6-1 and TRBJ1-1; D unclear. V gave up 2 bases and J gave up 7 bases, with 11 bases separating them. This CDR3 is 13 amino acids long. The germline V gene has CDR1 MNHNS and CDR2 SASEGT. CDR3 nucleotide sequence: TGTGCCAGCAGTGAACGCAGGAATGGTGAAGCTTTCTTT. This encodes CASSERRNGEAFF.

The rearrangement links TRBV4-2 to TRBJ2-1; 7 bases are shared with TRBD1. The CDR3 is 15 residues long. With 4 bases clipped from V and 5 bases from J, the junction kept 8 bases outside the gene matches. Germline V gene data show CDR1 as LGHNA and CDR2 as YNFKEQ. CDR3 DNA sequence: TGTGCCAGCAGCCTAACGGGGACAGAGAACAATGAGCAGTTCTTC. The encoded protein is CASSLTGTENNEQFF.

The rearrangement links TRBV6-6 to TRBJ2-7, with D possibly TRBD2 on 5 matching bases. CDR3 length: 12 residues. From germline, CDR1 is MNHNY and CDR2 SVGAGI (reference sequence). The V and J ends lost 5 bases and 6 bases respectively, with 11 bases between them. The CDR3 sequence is CASSQDRGEQYF. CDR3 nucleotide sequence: TGTGCCAGCAGTCAGGATCGGGGCGAGCAGTACTTC.